This TCR beta chain was identified in a study of shared clonotypes between healthy human individuals. About the research overall: Those who served as donors were a couple of women and a few men between the ages of 18 and 49.

Germline V gives CDR1 KGHSH, CDR2 LQKENI. The V end lost 2 bases, the J end lost 0 bases, and 13 bases lay between the germline ends. The CDR3 is 16 residues long. The protocol was immunoSEQ multiplex PCR, while the TCRdb copy is restricted to in-frame clones and leaves out a portion. The sample carries more than 1,200,000 clones, around 98.5% recorded once. This clonotype originated in a man aged 25-40 years in good health. The gene calls are TRBV18 and TRBJ1-1; D gene unclear. The sample was naive CD4+ T cells sorted from blood. Documented subset: CD45RA+ positively selected. The CDR3 nucleotides read TGTGCCAGCTCACCATACGCAGGAGCCATGAACACTGAAGCTTTCTTT. Translation: CASSPYAGAMNTEAFF.